The 4 T cell receptor beta chains below were found in one sample sequenced in a study of blood T cell repertoires in COVID-19. Clones were sequenced by immunoSEQ multiplex PCR, and TCRdb holds only the in-frame ones, with some missing. In the table there are 150,000 to 170,000 clones, approximately 85% of which are singletons. The specimen sequenced was peripheral blood. These receptors originate from a man between 60 and 75 years old with COVID-19, enrolled during active disease.

The chain couples TRBV5-1 to TRBJ2-5, with no clear D. Trimming cost V 0 bases and J 0 bases, with 9 bases left between them. Germline V gives CDR1 SGHRS, CDR2 YFSETQ. The CDR3 is made up of 15 amino acids. DNA for the CDR3: TGCGCCAGCAGCTTGGAGTCGGGTTACCAAGAGACCCAGTACTTC. Translation: CASSLESGYQETQYF.

This clone has only one observation. The chain links TRBV11-2 to TRBJ2-5, with D possibly matching TRBD2 (6 bases). CDR1 SGHAT and CDR2 FQNNGV come from the germline V gene. The germline V and J ends were trimmed by 0 bases and 6 bases, with 14 bases remaining between them. The CDR3 runs 15 residues. For the CDR3, the DNA is TGTGCCAGCAGCTTAGATCCTTCCGGGAGACAGACCCAGTACTTC. Amino acids: CASSLDPSGRQTQYF.

The table lists this clone with a count of one. The chain combines TRBV7-2 with TRBJ2-3, with 9 nucleotides matching TRBD1. CDR3 length equals 15 residues. V was pared by 2 bases and J by 3 bases, with 3 bases of the junction left unmatched. Germline V gene lookup returns CDR1 SGHTA and CDR2 FQGNSA. CDR3: CASSLHRGRTDTQYF. In nucleotides, the CDR3 is TGTGCCAGCAGCTTACACAGGGGGCGTACAGATACGCAGTATTTT.

The chain joins TRBV7-3 to TRBJ2-2; TRBD1 aligns across 7 bases. The ends lost 5 bases at V and 2 bases at J; junction bases unmatched: 5. The CDR3 spans 15 residues. Germline loops: CDR1 SGHTA, CDR2 FQGTGA. In DNA, the CDR3 is TGTGCCAGCAGCCGACAGGGTCGTAACACCGGGGAGCTGTTTTTT. As protein: CASSRQGRNTGELFF.